These 21 T cell receptor beta chains were all obtained from the same sample, sequenced in a study of shared clonotypes between healthy human individuals. Profiled with immunoSEQ multiplex PCR; TCRdb holds only in-frame clones, not every one. Of about 490,000 clones detected, over 75% appear once; the ten largest clones hold approximately 11%. Sequenced input: PBMCs. The receptors were gathered from a woman aged 40-49 years in good health. Some clones in this sample may be carry-over from other donors' samples.

V and J are TRBV5-1 and TRBJ2-1; perhaps TRBD1 as D (8 bases). The V and J ends lost 3 bases and 6 bases respectively, with 16 bases between them. The germline V gene encodes CDR1 SGHRS and CDR2 YFSETQ. The CDR3 is made up of 15 amino acids. CDR3 coding DNA: TGCGCCAGCAGCTGGGGGGGACAGGTTAGCAATGAGCAGTTCTTC. Translating it yields CASSWGGQVSNEQFF.

On this clone: This clone may be a read error of a much larger clone one base away. CDR3 bases: TGTGCCAGCAGTTTAGACTCCTCCGAGCAGCACTTC. Translation gives CASSLDSSEQHF. V is TRBV11-3 and J is TRBJ2-7; D remains unclear. Looked up from germline, CDR1 is SGHNT and CDR2 is YENEEA. This CDR3 region has 12 residues.

A remark on this clone: A much larger clone lies one base from this, so it may be a read error. Other DNA sequences from this sample encode an identical CDR3 as well. This rearrangement joins TRBV28 to TRBJ2-3; D might be TRBD1 (5 bases). CDR3 length: 16 amino acids. Germline V gene data show CDR1 as MDHEN and CDR2 as SYDVKM. Trimming removed 5 bases from V and 10 bases from J, with 25 bases in between. CDR3 nucleotide sequence: TGTGCCAGCAGTAGACCCCCCGGTACAGGCAGGCAGTCGCAGTATTTT. This encodes CASSRPPGTGRQSQYF.

Regarding this clone: A read error is the likely source, as a far larger clone sits one nucleotide away. V gene TRBV28 combines with J gene TRBJ2-2; TRBD1 matches 11 bases. The length of the CDR3 is 16 residues. CDR1 is MDHEN, CDR2 SYDVKM, per germline. The CDR3 reads CASSPDRGLPTGELSF. CDR3 DNA: TGTGCCAGCAGCCCGGACAGGGGGCTTCCCACCGGGGAGCTGTCTTTT.

The genes are TRBV19 and TRBJ2-2, with TRBD2 as a possible D gene (7 bases). With 7 bases removed from V and 6 bases from J, the gap between germline ends came to 12 bases. The CDR3 sequence is 13 residues long. Per germline, CDR1 LNHDA and CDR2 SQIVND (reference sequence). Here the CDR3 reads CASTDGGPGELFF. Written as DNA, the CDR3 is TGTGCCAGTACCGACGGGGGGCCCGGGGAGCTGTTTTTT.

The chain is built from TRBV15 and TRBJ1-1; D is unresolved. Germline V gives CDR1 LNHNV, CDR2 YYDKDF (reference sequence). This CDR3 comprises 12 residues. V was cut by 0 bases and J by 7 bases, with 6 bases left in between. CDR3: CATSRDGVEAFF. As DNA, the CDR3 is TGTGCCACCAGCAGAGATGGTGTTGAAGCTTTCTTT.

V and J are TRBV30 and TRBJ2-7; D may be TRBD1 or TRBD2 (6 bases each). Germline CDR1 reads GTSNPN; CDR2 reads SVGIG (reference sequence). V was shortened by 0 bases and J by 6 bases, with 12 bases between the two germline ends. The CDR3 loop spans 13 amino acids. The CDR3, as DNA: TGTGCCTGGAGTGTTAGGGGGGATAGCGAGCAGTACTTC. It codes for CAWSVRGDSEQYF.

The table lists this clone with a few counts. A much bigger clone sits one base away, suggesting this may be a read error. The same CDR3 also results from other DNA sequences found in this sample. This chain links TRBV28 with TRBJ1-2; 8 bases map to TRBD1. V gave up 2 bases and J gave up 4 bases; unmatched junction bases: 6. Germline lookup yields CDR1 MDHEN and CDR2 SYDVKM. This CDR3 contains 15 residues. As DNA, the CDR3 is TGTGCCAGCAGTTTACCTGGACAGGGCGCCTATGGCTACACCTTC. It encodes CASSLPGQGAYGYTF.

The chain joins TRBV9 to TRBJ1-1; TRBD1 is a possible D gene (5 bases). The V gene's germline CDR1 is SGDLS and CDR2 YYNGEE. This CDR3 contains 15 residues. V was pared by 0 bases and J by 0 bases, with 9 bases between. CDR3 sequence (DNA): TGTGCCAGCAGCGTAGGGGGGGTCTTGAACACTGAAGCTTTCTTT. Translated: CASSVGGVLNTEAFF.

The rearrangement joins TRBV19 to TRBJ2-7, with unresolved D. V was clipped by 1 base and J by 5 bases, with 9 bases between them. Per the germline V gene, CDR1 is LNHDA and CDR2 is SQIVND (reference sequence). The CDR3 totals 13 residues. As DNA, the CDR3 is TGTGCCAGTAGTATAGTAGGGCTCGACGAGCAGTACTTC. Translated, it gives CASSIVGLDEQYF.

The J gene is TRBJ1-2, the V gene TRBV30; D might be TRBD1 (5 bases). The CDR3 runs 10 residues. Germline V gene sequence: CDR1 GTSNPN, CDR2 SVGIG (reference sequence). The DNA for the CDR3 is TGTGGTTGGGGGAACTATGGCTACACCTTC. Translation: CGWGNYGYTF.

This clone was detected only a few times. The chain joins TRBV7-3 to TRBJ1-1; D not resolved. Germline V gene data show CDR1 as SGHTA and CDR2 as FQGTGA. The CDR3 has 11 residues. Trimming stripped 5 bases from V and 5 bases from J, with 6 bases between. The CDR3 DNA sequence: TGTGCCAGCAGCACGGGGACTGAAGCTTTCTTT. Protein product: CASSTGTEAFF.

This clone showed up just once. J is TRBJ2-1 and V is TRBV29-1; D remains ambiguous. Germline CDR1 and CDR2: SQVTM and ANQGSEA. V lost 2 bases and J lost 3, with 11 bases in between. The CDR3 has 14 residues. Here the CDR3 reads CSVEYGALYNEQFF. CDR3 DNA sequence: TGCAGCGTTGAATACGGTGCCCTCTACAATGAGCAGTTCTTC.

This chain uses TRBV7-2 with TRBJ2-2, with no clear D. Germline V gene lookup returns CDR1 SGHTA and CDR2 FQGNSA. V was cut by 1 base and J by 0 bases, with 9 bases left in between. The CDR3 length is 16 residues. The CDR3 loop is CASSLGLVTNTGELFF. The CDR3 DNA reads as TGTGCCAGCAGCTTAGGGTTAGTCACGAACACCGGGGAGCTGTTTTTT.

The chain carries TRBV5-4 and TRBJ2-1; tentatively, D is TRBD2 (5 bases). V shed 4 bases and J shed 0 bases, with 11 bases lying between them. This CDR3 has 15 residues. The V gene's germline CDR1 is SGHNT and CDR2 YYREEE (reference sequence). The CDR3 DNA reads as TGTGCCAGCAGCCCGGCGGGTCTCTCCTACAATGAGCAGTTCTTC. Translating it yields CASSPAGLSYNEQFF.

This chain connects TRBV6-6 to TRBJ2-3, with a weak D call TRBD1 (6 bases). The CDR3 contains 15 residues. In germline, CDR1 is MNHNY, CDR2 SVGAGI (reference sequence). Trimming removed 0 bases from V and 5 bases from J, with 12 bases in between. The CDR3 DNA follows: TGTGCCAGCAGTTACTCGTCAGGGGCGATAGATACGCAGTATTTT. It is translated as CASSYSSGAIDTQYF.

The genes are TRBV20-1 and TRBJ2-5; no reliable D call. This CDR3 is 11 amino acids long. Trimming shortened V by 7 bases and J by 5 bases, and 11 bases separated the two germline ends. Looked up from germline, CDR1 is DFQATT and CDR2 is SNEGSKA (reference sequence). The CDR3 DNA reads as TGCAGTGTTCCCAGCAAGGAGACCCAGTACTTC. Translating it yields CSVPSKETQYF.

The chain links TRBV19 to TRBJ1-5, with D hard to call. Trimming stripped 8 bases from V and 5 bases from J, with 19 bases between. This CDR3 region has 15 residues. The germline CDR1 and CDR2 sequences are LNHDA and SQIVND (reference sequence). The DNA for the CDR3 is TGTGCCAGTCGTAAATCGGCCGGGGTTCATCAGCCCCAGCATTTT. Amino acid sequence: CASRKSAGVHQPQHF.

This sequence joins TRBV10-3 and TRBJ2-5; D gene uncertain. CDR1 is ENHRY and CDR2 is SYGVKD in the germline V gene. This CDR3 is 12 amino acids long. V lost 0 bases and J lost 5, with 4 bases in between. The CDR3 sequence is CAISESGETQYF. CDR3 nucleotides: TGTGCCATCAGTGAGTCGGGTGAGACCCAGTACTTC.

This clone was counted between two and nine times. The genes are TRBV11-2 and TRBJ1-1, with a possible D match to TRBD1 (6 bases). Germline values: CDR1 SGHAT, CDR2 FQNNGV. The V and J ends lost 2 bases and 4 bases respectively, with 11 bases between them. This CDR3 spans 14 amino acids. The CDR3 nucleotides read TGTGCCAGCAGCTTAACAGGGTATAGCACTGAAGCTTTCTTT. This codes for CASSLTGYSTEAFF. The full variable domain, rest sourced from reference TRBV11-2 and TRBJ1-1, is EAGVAQSPRYKIIEKRQSVAFWCNPISGHATLYWYQQILGQGPKLLIQFQNNGVVDDSQLPKDRFSAERLKGVDSTLKIQPAKLEDSAVYLCASSLTGYSTEAFFGQGTRLTVV.

J is TRBJ2-5 and V is TRBV7-9; no reliable D call. Trimming took off 0 bases at V and 4 bases at J, with 6 bases between the two ends. This CDR3 comprises 13 residues. Looked up from germline, CDR1 is SEHNR and CDR2 is FQNEAQ (reference sequence). This CDR3 reads CASSLAGRETQYF. The CDR3 nucleotides read TGTGCCAGCAGCTTAGCGGGTCGAGAGACCCAGTACTTC.